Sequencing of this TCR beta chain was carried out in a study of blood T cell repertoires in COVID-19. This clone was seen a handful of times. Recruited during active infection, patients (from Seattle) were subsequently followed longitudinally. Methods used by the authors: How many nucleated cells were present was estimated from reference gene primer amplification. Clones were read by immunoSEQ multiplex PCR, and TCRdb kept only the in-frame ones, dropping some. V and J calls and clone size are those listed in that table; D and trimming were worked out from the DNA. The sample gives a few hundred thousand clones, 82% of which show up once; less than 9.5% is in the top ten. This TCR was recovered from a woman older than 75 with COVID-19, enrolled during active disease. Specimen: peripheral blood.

The CDR3 spells CASSLGLTGGHYGYTF. CDR3 bases: TGTGCCAGCAGCTTAGGGCTAACAGGGGGCCACTATGGCTACACCTTC. The chain joins TRBV7-9 to TRBJ1-2; 9 bases map to TRBD1. Germline loops: CDR1 SEHNR, CDR2 FQNEAQ (reference sequence). The trim removed 1 base at V and 3 bases at J, leaving 6 bases unmatched. The CDR3 extends over 16 amino acids.